The 4 T cell receptor beta chains below were found in one sample sequenced in a study of T cell repertoires in cytomegalovirus infection. TCRdb passed the reads through MiXCR, listing each CDR3 protein once. This sample has roughly 310,000 distinct CDR3 sequences, with roughly a sixth found just once. What was sequenced was PBMCs. These receptors came from a human donor in good health (CMV status not recorded). Some clones in this sample may be carry-over from other donors' samples.

This clonotype was counted a few times. The J gene is TRBJ1-2, the V gene TRBV11-2, with a possible D match to TRBD1 (5 bases). The ends were cut back, 3 bases at V and 3 bases at J, with 14 bases in the middle. Germline-derived CDR1 and CDR2 are SGHAT and FQNNGV. CDR3 length equals 15 residues. Written as DNA, the CDR3 is TGTGCCAGCAGCTTCGGGGGGGAAACGGACTATGGCTACACCTTC. As protein: CASSFGGETDYGYTF.

The rearrangement uses TRBV9 and TRBJ2-3, with 7 bases fitting TRBD1. The CDR3 extends over 16 amino acids. V lost 0 bases, J lost 8 bases, and 12 bases stayed unmatched. CDR1 is SGDLS, CDR2 YYNGEE, per germline. CDR3 loop: CASSVVPGGPDATQYF. In nucleotides, the CDR3 is TGTGCCAGCAGCGTAGTGCCAGGGGGACCCGACGCTACGCAGTATTTT. Drawing the rest from reference TRBV9 and TRBJ2-3, the complete variable domain is DSGVTQTPKHLITATGQRVTLRCSPRSGDLSVYWYQQSLDQGLQFLIQYYNGEERAKGNILERFSAQQFPDLHSELNLSSLELGDSALYFCASSVVPGGPDATQYFGPGTRLTVL.

This clonotype came up many times. The CDR3 loop reads CASSLTGPHEQYF. DNA of the CDR3: TGTGCCAGCAGTTTGACAGGGCCCCACGAGCAGTACTTC. The V gene is TRBV28, the J gene TRBJ2-7; 7 nucleotides match TRBD1. V shed 3 bases, J shed 5 bases, and the junction held 4 bases outside the gene matches. Germline values: CDR1 MDHEN, CDR2 SYDVKM. The CDR3 length is 13 residues.

The CDR3 is CASSSWTSGHTGELFF. The DNA for the CDR3 is TGTGCCAGTAGTTCCTGGACTAGCGGGCACACCGGGGAGCTGTTTTTT. The chain has TRBV19 and TRBJ2-2; 11 bases are a match to TRBD2. Germline V gene lookup returns CDR1 LNHDA and CDR2 SQIVND (reference sequence). This CDR3 is built from 16 residues. The V segment lost 5 bases and the J segment 3 bases; nucleotides outside the gene matches: 5.